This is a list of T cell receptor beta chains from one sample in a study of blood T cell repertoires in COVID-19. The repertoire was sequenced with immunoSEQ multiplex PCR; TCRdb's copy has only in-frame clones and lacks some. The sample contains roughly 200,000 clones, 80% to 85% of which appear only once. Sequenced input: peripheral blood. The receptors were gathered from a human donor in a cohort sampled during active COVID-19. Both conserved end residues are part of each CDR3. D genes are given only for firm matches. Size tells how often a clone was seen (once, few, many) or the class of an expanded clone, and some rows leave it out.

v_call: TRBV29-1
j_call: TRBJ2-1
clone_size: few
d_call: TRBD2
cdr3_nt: TGCAGCGCTGTAGCGGGAGTCAACAATGAGCAGTTCTTC
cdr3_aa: CSAVAGVNNEQFF

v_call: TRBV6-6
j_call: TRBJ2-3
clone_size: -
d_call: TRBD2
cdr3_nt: TGTGCCAGCAGTTCCGTCCAGAGCGGGGGGGCAGATACGCAGTATTTT
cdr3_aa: CASSSVQSGGADTQYF

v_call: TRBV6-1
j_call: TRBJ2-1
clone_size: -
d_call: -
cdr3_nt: TGTGCCAGCAGTGTTGCGACAGGCCCTGGGAATAATGAGCAGTTCTTC
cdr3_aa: CASSVATGPGNNEQFF

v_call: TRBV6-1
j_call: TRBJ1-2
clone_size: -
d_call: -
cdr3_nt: TGTGCCAGCAGTGAACCGACAGGCTATGGCTACACCTTC
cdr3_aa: CASSEPTGYGYTF

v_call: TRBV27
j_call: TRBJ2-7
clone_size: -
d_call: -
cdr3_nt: TGTGCCAGCAGTTTATGGGCAGGCTACGAGCAGTACTTC
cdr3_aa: CASSLWAGYEQYF

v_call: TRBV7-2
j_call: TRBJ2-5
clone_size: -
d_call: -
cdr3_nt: TGTGCCAGCAGCTCCAGACTAGTCGCCCAAGAGACCCAGTACTTC
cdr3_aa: CASSSRLVAQETQYF

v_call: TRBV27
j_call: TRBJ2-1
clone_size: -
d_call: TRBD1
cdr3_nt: TGTGCCAGCAGTACCCTAGGGGGCCCCTACAATGAGCAGTTCTTC
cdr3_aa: CASSTLGGPYNEQFF

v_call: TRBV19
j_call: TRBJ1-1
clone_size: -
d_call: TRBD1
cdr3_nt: TGTGCCAGTGCTGACAGGGGAAGGACTGAAGCTTTCTTT
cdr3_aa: CASADRGRTEAFF

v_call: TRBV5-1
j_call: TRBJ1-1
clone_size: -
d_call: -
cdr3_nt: TGCGCCAGCACCCGAAGCTATTTAATAACTGAAGCTTTCTTT
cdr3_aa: CASTRSYLITEAFF

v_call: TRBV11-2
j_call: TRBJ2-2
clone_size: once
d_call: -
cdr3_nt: TGTGCCAGCCCGGGACAGAACACCGGGGAGCTGTTTTTT
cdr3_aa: CASPGQNTGELFF

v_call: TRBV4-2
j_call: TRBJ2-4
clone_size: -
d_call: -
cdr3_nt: TGTGCCAGCAGCCAAGATGGGGGGGCCCTAAACATTCAGTACTTC
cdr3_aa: CASSQDGGALNIQYF

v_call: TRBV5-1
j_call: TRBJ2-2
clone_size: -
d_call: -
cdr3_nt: TGCGCCAGCAGCTTGGTACTAGCAGACACCGGGGAGCTGTTTTTT
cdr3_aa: CASSLVLADTGELFF

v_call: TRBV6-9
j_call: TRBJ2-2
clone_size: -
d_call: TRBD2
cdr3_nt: TGTGCCAGCAGCTGGTCGAAGCGGGGGGAGGACGGGGAGCTGTTTTTT
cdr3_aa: CASSWSKRGEDGELFF

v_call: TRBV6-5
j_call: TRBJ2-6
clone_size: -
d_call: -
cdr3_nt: TGTGCCAGCCGGGACACCTCTGGGGCCAACGTCCTGACTTTC
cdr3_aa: CASRDTSGANVLTF

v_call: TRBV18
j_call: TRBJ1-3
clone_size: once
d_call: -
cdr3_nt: TGTGCCAGCTCACCCAGACACGCTTATCTTAGGGACAACTACGGAAACACCATATATTTT
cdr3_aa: CASSPRHAYLRDNYGNTIYF

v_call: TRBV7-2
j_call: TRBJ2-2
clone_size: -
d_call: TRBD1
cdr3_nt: TGTGCCAGCAGCACAGAGTGGTTGCTGACAGGGGTTGTGTCCGGGGAGCTGTTTTTT
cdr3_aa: CASSTEWLLTGVVSGELFF

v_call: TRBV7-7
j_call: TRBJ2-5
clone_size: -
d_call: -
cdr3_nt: TGTGCTAGCAGCCTTGACAGCCAAGAGACCCAGTACTTC
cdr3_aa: CASSLDSQETQYF

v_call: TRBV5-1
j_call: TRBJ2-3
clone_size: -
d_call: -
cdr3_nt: TGCGCCAGCAGCCCAACGGGGGCAGATACGCAGTATTTT
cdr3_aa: CASSPTGADTQYF

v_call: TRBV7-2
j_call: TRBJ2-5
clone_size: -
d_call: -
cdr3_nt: TGTGCCAGCAGCTTAGGCCGGACTAATAGTGGGGCAGGGACCCAGTACTTC
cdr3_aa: CASSLGRTNSGAGTQYF

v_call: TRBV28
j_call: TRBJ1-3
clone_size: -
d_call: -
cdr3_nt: TGTGCCAGCAAACAACGGAGAGCCGGTTCTGGAAACACCATATATTTT
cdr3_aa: CASKQRRAGSGNTIYF

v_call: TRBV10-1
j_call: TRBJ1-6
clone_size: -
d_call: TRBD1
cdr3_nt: TGCGCCAGCAACGGGACAGATAATTCACCCCTCCACTTT
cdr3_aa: CASNGTDNSPLHF

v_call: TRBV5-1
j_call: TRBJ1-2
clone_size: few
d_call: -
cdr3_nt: TGCGCCAGCAGCTTGAACCAGGGGCTCGATGGCTACACCTTC
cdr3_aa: CASSLNQGLDGYTF

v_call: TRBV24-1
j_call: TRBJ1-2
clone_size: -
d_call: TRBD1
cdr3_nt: TGTGCCACCAGTGATGGGACAGGGGGAGTGGACTATGGCTACACCTTC
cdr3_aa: CATSDGTGGVDYGYTF

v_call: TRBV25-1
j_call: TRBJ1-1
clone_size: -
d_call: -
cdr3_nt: TGTGCCAGCAGTGAAAGGGCTGGACAGCATGAAGCTTTCTTT
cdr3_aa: CASSERAGQHEAFF

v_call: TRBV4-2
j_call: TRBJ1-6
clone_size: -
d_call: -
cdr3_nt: TGTGCCAGCAGGAGACAGCCGAGCTCCTATAATTCACCCCTCCACTTT
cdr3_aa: CASRRQPSSYNSPLHF

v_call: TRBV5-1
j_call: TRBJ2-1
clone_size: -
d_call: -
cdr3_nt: TGCGCCAGCAGCTTAAACTCGGGGAATTACAATGAGCAGTTCTTC
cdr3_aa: CASSLNSGNYNEQFF

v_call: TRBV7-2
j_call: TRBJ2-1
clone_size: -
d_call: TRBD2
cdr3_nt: TGTGCCAGCAGCCTCGGGACTAGCGGGCTCCTGGAGCAGTTCTTC
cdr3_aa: CASSLGTSGLLEQFF

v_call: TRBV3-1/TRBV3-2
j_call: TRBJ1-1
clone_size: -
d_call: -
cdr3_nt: TGTGCCAGCAGCCAAGTTTCGGGACACAGGAACACTGAAGCTTTCTTT
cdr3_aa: CASSQVSGHRNTEAFF

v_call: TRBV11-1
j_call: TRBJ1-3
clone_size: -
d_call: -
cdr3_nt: TGTGCCAGCAGCCAGCCGGGGTGGCTCGGAAACACCATATATTTT
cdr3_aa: CASSQPGWLGNTIYF

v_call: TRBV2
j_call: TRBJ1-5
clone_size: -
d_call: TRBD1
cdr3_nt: TGTGCCAGCAGTGAAACGGGACAGAGTAATCAGCCCCAGCATTTT
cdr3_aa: CASSETGQSNQPQHF

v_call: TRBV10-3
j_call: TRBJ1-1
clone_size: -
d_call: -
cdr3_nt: TGTGCCATCAGGAGACAGTCTAGCGCTGAAGCTTTCTTT
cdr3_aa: CAIRRQSSAEAFF

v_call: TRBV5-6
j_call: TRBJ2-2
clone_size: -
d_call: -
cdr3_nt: TGTGCCAGCAGCTTAGATCGTATTTTCGTAGCTGGGGAGCTGTTTTTT
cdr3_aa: CASSLDRIFVAGELFF

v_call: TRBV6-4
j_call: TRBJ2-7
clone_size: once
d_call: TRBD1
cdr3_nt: TGTGCCAGCAGTAAGACAGGGACCGCTGAGCAGTACTTC
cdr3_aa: CASSKTGTAEQYF

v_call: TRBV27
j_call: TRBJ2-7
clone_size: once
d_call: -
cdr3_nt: TGTGCCAGCAGTCTCTACCGGAGCTCCTACGAGCAGTACTTC
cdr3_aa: CASSLYRSSYEQYF

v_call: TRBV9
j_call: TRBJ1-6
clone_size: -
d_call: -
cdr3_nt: TGTGCCAGCAGCGATGACGGGTATAATTCACCCCTCCACTTT
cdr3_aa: CASSDDGYNSPLHF

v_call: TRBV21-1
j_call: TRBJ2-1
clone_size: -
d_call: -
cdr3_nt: TGTGCCAGCAGCCTGAAGGGACAGGGGCATTACAATGAGCAGTTCTTC
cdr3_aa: CASSLKGQGHYNEQFF

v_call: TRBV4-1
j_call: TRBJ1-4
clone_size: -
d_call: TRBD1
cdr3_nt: TGCGCCAGCAGCTCACAGGGACAGCCAAATGAAAAACTGTTTTTT
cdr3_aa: CASSSQGQPNEKLFF

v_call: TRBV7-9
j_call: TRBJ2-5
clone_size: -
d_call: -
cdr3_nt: TGTGCCAGCAGCTTTTTGGAGTCCGAGACCCAGTACTTC
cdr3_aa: CASSFLESETQYF

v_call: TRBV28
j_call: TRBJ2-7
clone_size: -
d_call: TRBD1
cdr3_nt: TGTGCCAGCAGCGTCCGGACAGGGCCCCTCCTCAACGAGCAGTACTTC
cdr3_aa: CASSVRTGPLLNEQYF

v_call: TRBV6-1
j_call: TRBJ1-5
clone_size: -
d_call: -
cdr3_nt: TGTGCCAGCAGTGTTATCGGGAGCAGGGAACGCAATCAGCCCCAGCATTTT
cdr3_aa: CASSVIGSRERNQPQHF

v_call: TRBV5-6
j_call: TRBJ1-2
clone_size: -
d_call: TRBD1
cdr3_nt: TGTGCCAGCACCTCGGGGACAGACTCTAACTATGGCTACACCTTC
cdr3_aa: CASTSGTDSNYGYTF

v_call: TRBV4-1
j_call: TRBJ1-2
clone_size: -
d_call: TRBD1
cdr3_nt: TGCGCCAGCAGCCAAACAGGGGACTATGGCTACACCTTC
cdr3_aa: CASSQTGDYGYTF

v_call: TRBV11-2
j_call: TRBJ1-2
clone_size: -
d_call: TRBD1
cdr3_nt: TGTGCCAGCAGCCCGAGACAGGGGGCGCGTTACACCTTC
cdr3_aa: CASSPRQGARYTF

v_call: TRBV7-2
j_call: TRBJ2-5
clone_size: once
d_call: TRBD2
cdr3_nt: TGTGCCAGCAGCCCCTCTAGCGGGATGGGGCAAGAGACCCAGTACTTC
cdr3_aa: CASSPSSGMGQETQYF

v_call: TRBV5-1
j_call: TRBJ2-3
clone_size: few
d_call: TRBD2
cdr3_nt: TGCGCCAGCAGCTTGTACCCAGCGGGGGTGGATACGCAGTATTTT
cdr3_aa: CASSLYPAGVDTQYF

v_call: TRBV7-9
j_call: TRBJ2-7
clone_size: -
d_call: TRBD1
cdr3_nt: TGTGCCAGCAGCTTAGTTTACAGCGGGACAGGGGAGTACGAGCAGTACTTC
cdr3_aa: CASSLVYSGTGEYEQYF

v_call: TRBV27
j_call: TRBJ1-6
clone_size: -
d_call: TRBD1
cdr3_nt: TGTGCCAGCAGACCCCGACAGGGCCTGCCCTCACCCCTCCACTTT
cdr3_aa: CASRPRQGLPSPLHF

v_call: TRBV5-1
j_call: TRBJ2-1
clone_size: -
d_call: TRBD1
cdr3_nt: TGCGCCAGCGCCGGGACAGGCTCCTACAATGAGCAGTTCTTC
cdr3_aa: CASAGTGSYNEQFF